This is a list of T cell receptor beta chains from one sample in a study of blood T cell repertoires in COVID-19. Some clones are missing from TCRdb's copy, which holds only in-frame ones; the method was immunoSEQ multiplex PCR. The sample has approximately 360,000 clones; 80% to 85% are singletons. The material sequenced was PBMCs or T cells enriched from blood (not recorded which). Receptor source: a woman between 45 and 65 years old who had recovered from COVID-19. The CDR3 runs from the conserved cysteine through the conserved F or W. The D gene is left open where the match is weak. Rows may omit the clone size; those that give it use once, few, many or a size class.

V gene	D gene	J gene	clone size	CDR3 DNA	CDR3 protein
TRBV11-3	.	TRBJ1-6	.	TGTGCCAGCAGCTTAGCTCTGGACAGCCAGTATAATTCACCCCTCCACTTT	CASSLALDSQYNSPLHF
TRBV25-1	.	TRBJ1-2	few	TGTGCCAGCAGTGAAGCAGGGGACCACTATGGCTACACCTTC	CASSEAGDHYGYTF
TRBV4-3	TRBD2	TRBJ2-1	few	TGCGCCAGCAGCCCTAGCGGGGGGAGGGGACAATGGGAGCAGTTCTTC	CASSPSGGRGQWEQFF
TRBV7-2	.	TRBJ1-1	once	TGTGCCAGCAGCTTAGGTTTCGGGACTGAAGCTTTCTTT	CASSLGFGTEAFF
TRBV6-5	.	TRBJ2-7	.	TGTGCCAGCAGCCGAAAGACAGGCCCCACCTACGAGCAGTACTTC	CASSRKTGPTYEQYF
TRBV9	TRBD1	TRBJ1-4	.	TGTGCCAGCAGCGTTACAGGGGCCTCTAATGAAAAACTGTTTTTT	CASSVTGASNEKLFF
TRBV5-4	TRBD1	TRBJ2-5	.	TGTGCCAGCAGACCCGGGACAGGGCTAGAGACCCAGTACTTC	CASRPGTGLETQYF
TRBV9	.	TRBJ1-3	few	TGTGCCAGCAGCGTAGGTCCGGTAAACTCTGGAAACACCATATATTTT	CASSVGPVNSGNTIYF
TRBV30	TRBD1	TRBJ1-6	once	TGTGCCTGGAGTCGGCAGGGGGATTCACCCCTCCACTTT	CAWSRQGDSPLHF
TRBV6-5	.	TRBJ2-1	.	TGTGCCAGCAGGACAGGACTTCAGGATGAGCAGTTCTTC	CASRTGLQDEQFF
TRBV2	TRBD2	TRBJ2-1	.	TGTGCCAGCAGGCCAACTAGCGGGGCAACCTACAATGAGCAGTTCTTC	CASRPTSGATYNEQFF
TRBV5-5	.	TRBJ2-2	.	TGTGCCAGCAGCTTGCAGCGAGCGAACACCGGGGAGCTGTTTTTT	CASSLQRANTGELFF
TRBV7-9	.	TRBJ1-4	.	TGTGCCAGCAGCCCCTCAGCGGGCCCGTCAACTAATGAAAAACTGTTTTTT	CASSPSAGPSTNEKLFF
TRBV7-2	.	TRBJ1-6	.	TGTGCCAGCGCGAGAAATTCACCCCTCCACTTT	CASARNSPLHF
TRBV6-6	.	TRBJ1-2	.	TGTGCCAGCAGTTACTCGAGGGCCAACTATGGCTACACCTTC	CASSYSRANYGYTF
TRBV11-2	.	TRBJ2-4	.	TGTGCCAGCAGCTTGCCAGGGGGGGCCAAAAACATTCAGTACTTC	CASSLPGGAKNIQYF
TRBV19	TRBD1	TRBJ1-2	.	TGTGCCAGTAGTATCCCGTCGGACAGGGGCTATGGCTACACCTTC	CASSIPSDRGYGYTF
TRBV4-3	.	TRBJ2-5	.	TGCGCCAGCAGCCAAGAAGAGGGTATAGAGACCCAGTACTTC	CASSQEEGIETQYF
TRBV9	TRBD1	TRBJ1-1	.	TGTGCCAGCAGCGTAACAGGGGGCACTGAAGCTTTCTTT	CASSVTGGTEAFF
TRBV4-2	.	TRBJ2-1	once	TGTGCCAGCAGCCAGAGGGATTTGTCTTCCTACAATGAGCAGTTCTTC	CASSQRDLSSYNEQFF
TRBV6-5	TRBD2	TRBJ2-2	.	TGTGCCAGCTCCTGGGGGACTAGCGTCACCGGGGAGCTGTTTTTT	CASSWGTSVTGELFF
TRBV2	.	TRBJ2-7	.	TGTGCCAGCAGTCGGGCCTACGAGCAGTACTTC	CASSRAYEQYF
TRBV6-5	TRBD2	TRBJ2-1	.	TGTGCCAGCAGTCGCCCGACGCGGGAGGAGCAGTTCTTC	CASSRPTREEQFF
TRBV3-1/TRBV3-2	.	TRBJ2-5	.	TGTGCCAGCAGTCTCACAGGTACGACCCAGTACTTC	CASSLTGTTQYF
TRBV5-1	TRBD1	TRBJ2-2	.	TGCGCCAGCAGCCCCGCCGGGACAGGGGGCACCGGGGAGCTGTTTTTT	CASSPAGTGGTGELFF
TRBV20-1	.	TRBJ2-5	.	TGCAGTGCTAGTGTTTCGGTCGAGACCCAGTACTTC	CSASVSVETQYF
TRBV18	.	TRBJ2-1	once	TGTGCCAGCTCACTTAGCGGAACCCCTTACTCCTACAATGAGCAGTTCTTC	CASSLSGTPYSYNEQFF
TRBV5-1	TRBD1	TRBJ1-1	.	TGCGCCAGCAGCACGACAGGGGGCGAGACTGAAGCTTTCTTT	CASSTTGGETEAFF
TRBV30	.	TRBJ1-2	.	TGTGCCTGGAGTGGGGCGGGTGATCTTGTCAAGCATCACACCTTC	CAWSGAGDLVKHHTF